The clone carrying this T cell receptor (beta chain) was counted ten times or more. Antigen specificity is unknown. Time point indicated: newly diagnosed GD, antithyroid drugs for less than 3 months. Following extraction of RNA from PBMCs, that RNA was used to make the TCR library. This entry belongs to a study of regulatory T cells in long-lasting Graves disease. V lost 1 base, J lost 1 base, and 11 bases lay in between. From germline, CDR1 is SGHTA and CDR2 FQGNSA. The CDR3 is 15 amino acids. The study, taken as a whole, reports: Newly diagnosed patients shared more than 750 public clonotypes; persistent patients shared a few thousand.

iRepertoire HTBI primers and Arm-PCR of CDR3 regions built TCR beta libraries. TCRdb re-derived calls from the multiplex PCR reads in MiXCR, one entry per CDR3 protein. The data show more than 400,000 distinct CDR3 sequences, with around 15% seen just once and about 11% held by the top ten. The same data also contributed to another study, on T cells in Graves' hyperthyroidism and ophthalmopathy.

The V gene is TRBV7-2, the J gene TRBJ2-7, with no clear D. The origin of this receptor is a woman aged 30 to 39 with Graves disease. Specimen: peripheral blood mononuclear cells (PBMCs), collected at new diagnosis, from a patient treated with antithyroid drugs. The CDR3 protein is CASSLDPIVSYEQYF. For the CDR3, the DNA is TGTGCCAGCAGCTTAGACCCGATTGTGTCCTACGAGCAGTACTTC. Complete variable domain (other parts from reference TRBV7-2 and TRBJ2-7): GAGVSQSPSNKVTEKGKDVELRCDPISGHTALYWYRQSLGQGLEFLIYFQGNSAPDKSGLPSDRFSAERTGGSVSTLTIQRTQQEDSAVYLCASSLDPIVSYEQYFGPGTRLTVT.